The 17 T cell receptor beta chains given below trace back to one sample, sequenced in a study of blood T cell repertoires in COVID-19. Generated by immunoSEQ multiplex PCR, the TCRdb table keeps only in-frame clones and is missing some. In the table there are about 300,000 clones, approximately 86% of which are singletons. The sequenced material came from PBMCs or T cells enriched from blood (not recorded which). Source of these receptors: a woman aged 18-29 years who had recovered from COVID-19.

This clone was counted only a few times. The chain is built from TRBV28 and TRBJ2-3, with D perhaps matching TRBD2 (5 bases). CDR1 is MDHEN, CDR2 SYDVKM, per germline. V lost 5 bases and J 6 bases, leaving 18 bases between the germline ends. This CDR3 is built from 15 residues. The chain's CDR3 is CASSPDSRWTDTQYF. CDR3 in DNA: TGTGCCAGCAGTCCGGACTCCCGTTGGACGGATACGCAGTATTTT.

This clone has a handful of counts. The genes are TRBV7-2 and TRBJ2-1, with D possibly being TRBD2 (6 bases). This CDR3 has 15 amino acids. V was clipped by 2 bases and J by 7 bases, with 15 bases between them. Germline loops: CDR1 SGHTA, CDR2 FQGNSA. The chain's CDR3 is CASSLSPGLPNEQFF. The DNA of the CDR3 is TGTGCCAGCAGCTTATCACCGGGACTGCCTAATGAGCAGTTCTTC.

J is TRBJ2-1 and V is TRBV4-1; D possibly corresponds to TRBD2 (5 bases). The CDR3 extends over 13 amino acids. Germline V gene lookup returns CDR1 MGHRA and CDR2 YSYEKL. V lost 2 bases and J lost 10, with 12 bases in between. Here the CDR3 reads CASSQWAGGEQFF. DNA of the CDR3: TGCGCCAGCAGCCAATGGGCCGGCGGGGAGCAGTTCTTC.

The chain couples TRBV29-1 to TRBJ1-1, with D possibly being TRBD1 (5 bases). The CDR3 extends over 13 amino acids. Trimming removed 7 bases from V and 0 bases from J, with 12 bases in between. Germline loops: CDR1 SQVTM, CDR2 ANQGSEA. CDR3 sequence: CSARQTVNTEAFF. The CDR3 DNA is TGCAGCGCCCGACAGACTGTGAACACTGAAGCTTTCTTT. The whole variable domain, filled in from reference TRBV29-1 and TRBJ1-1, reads SAVISQKPSRDICQRGTSLTIQCQVDSQVTMMFWYRQQPGQSLTLIATANQGSEATYESGFVIDKFPISRPNLTFSTLTVSNMSPEDSSIYLCSARQTVNTEAFFGQGTRLTVV.

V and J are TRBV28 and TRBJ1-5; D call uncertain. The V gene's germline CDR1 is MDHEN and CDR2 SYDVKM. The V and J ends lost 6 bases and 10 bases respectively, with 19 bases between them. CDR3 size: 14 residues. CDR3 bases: TGTGCCAGCAGAGCAAACAGAGATCTAAATCCCCAGCATTTT. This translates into CASRANRDLNPQHF.

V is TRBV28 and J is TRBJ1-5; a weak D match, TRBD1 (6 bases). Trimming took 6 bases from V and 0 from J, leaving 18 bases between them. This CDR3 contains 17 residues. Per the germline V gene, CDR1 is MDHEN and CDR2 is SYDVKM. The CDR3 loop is CASRTGKNDYSNQPQHF. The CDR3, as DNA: TGTGCCAGCAGGACAGGAAAAAACGACTATAGCAATCAGCCCCAGCATTTT. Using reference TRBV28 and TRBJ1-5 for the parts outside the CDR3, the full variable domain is DVKVTQSSRYLVKRTGEKVFLECVQDMDHENMFWYRQDPGLGLRLIYFSYDVKMKEKGDIPEGYSVSREKKERFSLILESASTNQTSMYLCASRTGKNDYSNQPQHFGDGTRLSIL.

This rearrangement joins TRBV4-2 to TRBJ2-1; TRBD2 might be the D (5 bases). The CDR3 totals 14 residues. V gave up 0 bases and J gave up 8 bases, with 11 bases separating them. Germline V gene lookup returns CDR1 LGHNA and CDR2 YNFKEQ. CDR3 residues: CASSQDSQRDEQFF. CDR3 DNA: TGTGCCAGCAGCCAAGATTCCCAGAGGGATGAGCAGTTCTTC.

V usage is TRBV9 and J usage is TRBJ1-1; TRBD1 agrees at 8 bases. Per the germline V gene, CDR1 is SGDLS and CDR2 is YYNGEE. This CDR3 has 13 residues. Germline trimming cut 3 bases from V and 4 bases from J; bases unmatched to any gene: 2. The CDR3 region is CASSGTGGTEAFF. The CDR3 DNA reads TGTGCCAGCAGCGGAACAGGGGGCACTGAAGCTTTCTTT.

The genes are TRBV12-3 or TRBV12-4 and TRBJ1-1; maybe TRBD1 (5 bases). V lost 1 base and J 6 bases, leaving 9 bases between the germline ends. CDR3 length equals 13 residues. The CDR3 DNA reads TGTGCCAGCAGTTTAGTCCCAGGGTCTGAAGCTTTCTTT. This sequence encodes CASSLVPGSEAFF.

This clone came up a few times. Here the CDR3 DNA reads TGTGCCAGCAGCCAAGATACACTAGCGGGAGTCGGAGATACGCAGTATTTT. This encodes CASSQDTLAGVGDTQYF. This chain uses TRBV4-2 with TRBJ2-3; TRBD2 agrees at 11 bases. Germline CDR1 and CDR2: LGHNA and YNFKEQ. The CDR3 extends over 17 amino acids. Trimming removed 0 bases from V and 5 bases from J; junction bases left unmatched: 7.

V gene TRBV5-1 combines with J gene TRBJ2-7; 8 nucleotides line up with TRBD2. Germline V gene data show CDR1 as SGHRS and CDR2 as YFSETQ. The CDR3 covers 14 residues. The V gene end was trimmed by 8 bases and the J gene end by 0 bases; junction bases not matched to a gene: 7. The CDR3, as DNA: TGCGCCAGTTCTAGCGGGCTAACCTCCTACGAGCAGTACTTC. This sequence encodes CASSSGLTSYEQYF.

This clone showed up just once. CDR3 sequence (DNA): TGTGCCAGCAGCCTAGCGGGGGGAGGAGATACGCAGTATTTT. Protein: CASSLAGGGDTQYF. The rearrangement links TRBV5-4 to TRBJ2-3; the match to TRBD2 covers 11 bases. The CDR3 runs 14 residues. J lost 5 bases, V lost 4 bases, and 3 bases had no gene match. CDR1 SGHNT and CDR2 YYREEE come from the germline V gene (reference sequence).

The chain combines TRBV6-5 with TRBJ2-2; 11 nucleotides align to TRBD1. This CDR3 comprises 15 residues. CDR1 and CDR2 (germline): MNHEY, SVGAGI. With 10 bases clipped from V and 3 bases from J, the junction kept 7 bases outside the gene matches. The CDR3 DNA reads TGTGCCACCATGGACAGGGGGCTGGACACCGGGGAGCTGTTTTTT. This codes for CATMDRGLDTGELFF.

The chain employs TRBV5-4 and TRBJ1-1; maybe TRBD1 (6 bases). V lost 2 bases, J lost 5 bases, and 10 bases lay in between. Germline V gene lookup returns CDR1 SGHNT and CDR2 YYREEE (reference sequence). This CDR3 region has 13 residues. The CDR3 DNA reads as TGTGCCAGCAGCTTCATAAGGGGGACTGAAGCTTTCTTT. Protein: CASSFIRGTEAFF.

CDR3 amino acids: CAWSPDTQPQHF. The CDR3 DNA follows: TGTGCCTGGAGTCCTGACACTCAGCCCCAGCATTTT. This chain connects TRBV30 to TRBJ1-5, with D unresolved. V lost 2 bases, J lost 6 bases, and 8 bases lay in between. Germline V gives CDR1 GTSNPN, CDR2 SVGIG (reference sequence). The CDR3 is 12 amino acids. Full variable domain (remainder filled in from reference TRBV30 and TRBJ1-5): SQTIHQWPATLVQPVGSPLSLECTVEGTSNPNLYWYRQAAGRGLQLLFYSVGIGQISSEVPQNLSASRPQDRQFILSSKKLLLSDSGFYLCAWSPDTQPQHFGDGTRLSIL.

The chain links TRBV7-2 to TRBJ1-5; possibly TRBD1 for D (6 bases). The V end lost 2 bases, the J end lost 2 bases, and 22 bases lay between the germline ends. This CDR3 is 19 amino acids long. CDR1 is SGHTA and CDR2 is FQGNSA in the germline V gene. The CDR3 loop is CASSLHINTGNQGNQPQHF. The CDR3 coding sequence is TGTGCCAGCAGCTTACACATAAACACAGGGAACCAAGGCAATCAGCCCCAGCATTTT.

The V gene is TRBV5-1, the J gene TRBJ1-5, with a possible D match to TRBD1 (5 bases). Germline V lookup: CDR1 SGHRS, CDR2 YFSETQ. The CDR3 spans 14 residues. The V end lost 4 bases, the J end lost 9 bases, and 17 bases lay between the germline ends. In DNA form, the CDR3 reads TGCGCCAGCAGCCCCTGGGAGGGGCTACCGCCCCAGCATTTT. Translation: CASSPWEGLPPQHF.